Shown below are 7 T cell receptor beta chains from a single sample sequenced in a study of vaccination and CD4 T cells after COVID-19. Treatment defined: roughly 10-day PBMC culture with coronavirus spike peptide pools or control peptides (ViraFEST assay). Sequenced with the Oncomine TCR Beta short-read assay was DNA taken from cultured CD4+ T cells. MiXCR, run by TCRdb on the PCR reads, gives a single entry per CDR3 protein. The data contain some 14,000 distinct CDR3 sequences, just over 20% of them singletons. No cognate antigen is known for these TCRs. The source was CD4+ T cells from blood, cultured in vitro, collected before SARS-CoV-2 vaccination. The receptors stem from a human donor who received a COVID-19 vaccine.

The chain joins TRBV27 to TRBJ2-6, with D possibly TRBD1 on 6 matching bases. Trimming took 3 bases from V and 2 from J, leaving 32 bases between them. Germline values: CDR1 MNHEY, CDR2 SMNVEV (reference sequence). This CDR3 region has 23 residues. The CDR3 loop reads CASSFLLPSVDRHLVAGANVLTF. The CDR3 region has the DNA TGTGCCAGCAGTTTCCTCCTCCCCTCCGTAGACAGGCACCTTGTAGCTGGGGCCAACGTCCTGACTTTC. Based on the CDR3 plus reference TRBV27 and TRBJ2-6, the full variable domain is EAQVTQNPRYLITVTGKKLTVTCSQNMNHEYMSWYRQDPGLGLRQIYYSMNVEVTDKGDVPEGYKVSRKEKRNFPLILESPSPNQTSLYFCASSFLLPSVDRHLVAGANVLTFGAGSRLTVL.

The gene calls are TRBV28 and TRBJ2-5; 7 nucleotides align to TRBD1. The CDR3 runs 16 residues. The V and J ends lost 4 bases and 3 bases, in that order; junction bases with no gene match: 11. The germline gives CDR1 MDHEN, CDR2 SYDVKM. The CDR3 DNA is TGTGCCAGCAGTTCCAACCGGGACAGTGTCGAAGAGACCCAGTACTTC. Residues: CASSSNRDSVEETQYF.

This CDR3 is CASSLSVTRAEAFF. The CDR3 nucleotides are TGTGCCAGCAGTTTATCGGTCACAAGGGCTGAAGCTTTCTTT. The V gene is TRBV12-3 or TRBV12-4, the J gene TRBJ1-1; D call uncertain. This CDR3 contains 14 residues. With 2 bases removed from V and 6 bases from J, the gap between germline ends came to 13 bases.

V is TRBV2 and J is TRBJ2-2; TRBD1 is a possible D gene (5 bases). The CDR3 totals 14 residues. V was trimmed by 8 bases and J by 8 bases, leaving 18 bases between them. Germline CDR1 and CDR2: SNHLY and FYNNEI. The CDR3 spells CASSETVSGGELFF. As DNA, the CDR3 is TGTGCCAGCTCGGAGACAGTCTCTGGAGGGGAGCTGTTTTTT.

About this clonotype itself: At one boundary the junction diverges from the germline segment, which might be a read error. V and J are TRBV5-1 and TRBJ1-2, with 9 nucleotides matching TRBD1. The germline gives CDR1 SGHRS, CDR2 YFSETQ. The CDR3 covers 15 residues. The CDR3 reads CVSSPQNRGLDGYTF. CDR3 coding DNA: TGCGTCAGCAGCCCTCAGAACAGGGGGCTCGATGGCTACACCTTC.

This clonotype was recorded a few times. The rearrangement uses TRBV5-8 and TRBJ1-2; 7 nucleotides line up with TRBD1. With V trimmed by 4 bases and J by 2 bases, 14 bases remained unmatched. The CDR3 sequence is 17 residues long. Germline loops: CDR1 SGHTS, CDR2 YDEGEE. CDR3 bases: TGTGCCAGCAGCGATAAAGGAAGAGGGGACAGCAACTATGGCTACACCTTC. Translation gives CASSDKGRGDSNYGYTF.

This clonotype was detected only a few times. This chain uses TRBV5-1 with TRBJ2-6; 7 bases fit TRBD1. CDR1 and CDR2 from the germline V gene are SGHRS and YFSETQ. The CDR3 totals 17 residues. V lost 3 bases and J lost 0; bases outside the gene matches: 6. The CDR3 protein is CASSWRQGRSGANVLTF. The CDR3 region has the DNA TGCGCCAGCAGCTGGAGACAGGGTCGCTCTGGGGCCAACGTCCTGACTTTC.